This paragraph reports one T cell receptor (beta chain). Its binding antigen is unknown. No quality values exist for individual bases; no much larger clone is one base distant. The data were taken from a study of blood T cells in healthy people across ages (dated by TCRdb to 2013 to 2016). Broadly, across the study: Template switching captured roughly one uniquely barcoded TCR beta cDNA molecule per two T cells in model experiments. The donors were divided into four age groups: young (average around 16 years), middle-aged (almost 40), aged (around 67) and long-lived (around 80). Two additional independent replicas of 1 million unique cDNA reads from the same blood draw were analyzed for two donors (one aged 18 to 30 and one aged 80 or older). Using deep sequencing normalized with unique cDNA molecular identifiers, the study measured how TCR beta repertoire diversity changes with age.

Systemically healthy Caucasian individuals from Russia, over 30 in total and aged about 6 to 95 years, were included as donors. Each donor gave approximately 9.3 milliliters of peripheral blood, collected into EDTA-treated Vacutainer tubes. Ficoll-Paque density-gradient centrifugation was used to isolate PBMCs, with at least 6.5 million obtained per sample. Total RNA was extracted from PBMCs with Trizol reagent, with at least 5.5 micrograms obtained per sample. The percentages of naive CD45RAhigh/CD27high T cells were determined by flow cytometry on a PBMC aliquot from every donor. There are 15 amino acids in the CDR3, from cysteine to phenylalanine inclusive. Only the CDR3 DNA is retained, 45 bases long and in frame from the first base. Deletion took 4 bases off V and 0 bases off J, with a span of 10 bases between the germline ends. CDR1 and CDR2 are drawn from the germline V gene: SGHDN, FVKESK.

The investigation overall reported the following: Because the CMV infection status of the donors was unknown, age-related changes in expanded clonotypes may potentially have been confounded. Total diversity estimates from one million sequenced T cells were considered lower bounds and underestimates. Conclusive comparison of naive and antigen-experienced compartments was prevented by the profiling of bulk unsorted PBMCs. Compared with the aged group, the long-lived group had more naive CD4+ T cells, fewer expanded clones and increased TCR diversity, a pattern suggesting age selection. As age increased, observed TCR beta diversity per million T cells dropped in a roughly linear way, and a significant reduction was already evident by age around 41. The percentage of naive T cells measured by flow cytometry correlated strongly with observed TCR beta diversity.

The library came from 5' RACE. This sample was sequenced with an Illumina HiSeq 2500. The second PCR ran for about 6 to 12 cycles and used a J-beta primer mix along with a sample-barcoded 5' primer. Each TCR beta cDNA molecule received a unique molecular identifier from a template-switch 5' adaptor carrying 12 random nucleotides. At least 2.5 million CDR3-containing paired-end reads were obtained from each sample. First-strand cDNA synthesis was performed from all RNA using the Mint cDNA synthesis kit, with priming by a TRBC-specific oligonucleotide. All cDNA was treated with uracil-DNA glycosylase and then went through a first 18-cycle PCR with the universal primers M1SS and BC2_uni_R. In the original analysis: Each sample was normalized by randomly selecting 1 million high-quality reads, each carrying a distinct molecular identifier. Instead of being binned into consensus sequences, reads that shared molecular identifiers were thrown out. CDR3 identification, clonotype clustering and error correction used MiTCR with a Q25 quality threshold and the strictest error-elimination algorithm. A nonparametric unseen species model with Euler transformation was used to estimate lower-bound total TCR beta diversity. TCRdb trimmed the raw reads at Q25, called clones with MiXCR and kept productive beta chains. Each entry is one CDR3 protein sequence, shown with its most common DNA and genes. These V and J calls derive from TCRdb rather than the authors' analysis. The sample records 800,000 or so distinct CDR3 sequences, around a quarter of which are singletons. The ten top clones hold 3.7% of the sample.

These sequences were also reported in another study, on T cells of mothers and their children. As the second paper documents: Nine systemically healthy Caucasian individuals, comprising three mothers and their six children, were included as donors. cDNA synthesis used all of the extracted RNA, with 1.5 ug of RNA in each 15 ul reaction. In the second PCR, the M1S primer introduced both the sample barcodes and 2-4 random nucleotides. Over 9 million TCR beta CDR3 reads came from each mother, compared with several million reads from each child. Thymic selection similarly shapes TCR recombination output in related and unrelated pairs, with minor effect from inherited differences. Normalized repertoire overlap in related mother-child pairs was always slightly higher than in unrelated mother-child pairs, but the difference was never significant. No persistent microchimeric T cell clones were detected, at a sensitivity of roughly 96 clones per million clonotypes. In the study, deep NGS was used to compare the TCR beta repertoires of mothers and children, and features distinguishing related mother-child pairs from unrelated individuals were sought. On average, the children were roughly 11 +/- 4 years old, while the mothers were about 37 +/- 4 years old. After adapter ligation was performed with NEBNext reagents, the libraries were sequenced on an Illumina HiSeq 2000 with 100+100 nt paired-end reads. Mother and child libraries were prepared a month apart and sequenced in separate runs to prevent cross-contamination. Each donor had between 500,000 and 2,000,000 distinct TCR beta clonotypes identified. Naive TCR beta clonotypes were estimated from low-frequency clonotypes matched to each donor's FACS-determined naive share, without sorting.

Sequences were obtained from blood. The chain joins TRBV14 to TRBJ1-5; the D gene cannot be named for sure. The sequence derives from a boy between 10 and 17 years old in good health. At the DNA level, the sequence is TGTGCCAGCAGCCCGGGCACCAATAGCAATCAGCCCCAGCATTTT. Its protein is CASSPGTNSNQPQHF.